Each of the 21 T cell receptor beta chains below was sequenced from the same sample in a study of T cells in women clearing cervical HPV infection. TCRdb's table, derived via immunoSEQ multiplex PCR, lists solely in-frame clones and lacks some. Recorded for this sample: 25,000 to 35,000 clones. The sequenced sample was blood buffy coat. These TCRs come from a woman aged 18-69 years with a cervical HPV16 infection that either progressed to CIN3+ or cleared (not recorded which).

Remarks on this clone: The read ends 3 residues before the CDR3 terminus; that terminus is restored from the germline J gene. The chain recombines TRBV7-3 with TRBJ2-5; TRBD2 matches 8 bases. Germline values: CDR1 SGHTA, CDR2 FQGTGA. Losses at the gene ends were 5 bases for V and 2 bases for J; bases not matched to a gene: 4. This CDR3 spans 14 amino acids. The DNA read from the CDR3 is TGTGCCAGCAGCCGGACGGGGGGGCAAGAGACC. Amino acids: CASSRTGGQET. The whole CDR3 reads CASSRTGGQETQYF.

In regard to this clone: Read data end 3 residues before the CDR3 end; the end is taken from the germline J gene. The chain carries TRBV10-1 and TRBJ2-3; 9 bases agree with TRBD2. V was pared by 4 bases and J by 1 base, with 3 bases of the junction left unmatched. CDR3 length: 15 amino acids. CDR1 is WNHNN, CDR2 SYGVQD, per germline (reference sequence). This chain's CDR3 is CASSAVAGGTDTQYF. Incomplete CDR3 DNA: TGCGCCAGCAGTGCGGTAGCGGGGGGCACAGATACG.

Note on this clone: Read sequence stops 3 residues before the CDR3 end, and the germline J gene provides the missing end. The genes are TRBV5-1 and TRBJ1-1, with a possible D match to TRBD1 (6 bases). Germline V gene lookup returns CDR1 SGHRS and CDR2 YFSETQ. The CDR3 is 14 amino acids. CDR3 DNA, as far as it was read: TGCGCCAGCAGCGAACATACCGGGACACAAGAA. Translated, it gives CASSEHTGTQE. The entire CDR3 protein is CASSEHTGTQEAFF.

The covered CDR3 bases are TGTGCCAGCAGCTTACCAGGGGGGGAGACC. This sequence encodes CASSLPGGET. The entire CDR3 is CASSLPGGETQYF. This sequence joins TRBV7-6 and TRBJ2-5; TRBD1 might be the D (7 bases). The missing CDR3 end, 3 residues past where the read stops, is filled in from the germline J gene. The germline V gene encodes CDR1 SGHVS and CDR2 FNYEAQ. Trimming took 2 bases from V and 5 from J, leaving 9 bases between them. The CDR3 has 13 residues.

Notes on this clone: The sample contains more than one DNA sequence encoding this CDR3. The CDR3 DNA, read in part, is TGTGCCAGCTCACCCGGGAGCGGGGGGGCAGATACG. It translates to CASSPGSGGADT. The entire CDR3 is CASSPGSGGADTQYF. The genes are TRBV18 and TRBJ2-3; 10 nucleotides line up with TRBD2. The observed sequence ends 3 residues before the CDR3 terminus, with the missing tail filled in from the germline J gene. The V segment lost 3 bases and the J segment 4 bases; nucleotides outside the gene matches: 4. The V gene's germline CDR1 is KGHSH and CDR2 LQKENI. This CDR3 comprises 15 residues.

As concerns this clone: Read data end 3 residues before the CDR3 end; the end is taken from the germline J gene. The chain uses TRBV4-1 and TRBJ1-2, with a tentative D call TRBD1 (6 bases). Trimming removed 1 base from V and 0 bases from J, with 9 bases in between. Germline V gives CDR1 MGHRA, CDR2 YSYEKL. The CDR3 covers 15 residues. Here the CDR3 reads CASSQVQGTNYGYTF. Partial CDR3 DNA: TGCGCCAGCAGCCAAGTACAGGGTACTAACTATGGC.

CDR3 DNA (partial): TGCGCCAGCAGCCAAGAGAAGGGTAAATCCTACGAG. As protein: CASSQEKGKSYE. The CDR3 in full is CASSQEKGKSYEQYF. The chain has TRBV4-1 and TRBJ2-7, with D unclear. The read finishes 3 residues shy of the CDR3 end, and the germline J gene is used to complete it. Trimming stripped 0 bases from V and 1 base from J, with 10 bases between. The germline V gene encodes CDR1 MGHRA and CDR2 YSYEKL. This CDR3 comprises 15 residues.

Regarding this clone: The sequenced fragment ends 3 residues before the CDR3 boundary, so the rest is inferred from the germline J gene. This chain connects TRBV28 to TRBJ2-7; possibly TRBD1 or TRBD2 for D (5 bases each). Germline V CDR1 and CDR2: MDHEN, SYDVKM. This CDR3 region has 15 residues. Trimming left V 2 bases short and J 5 bases short, with 16 bases between. The CDR3 loop reads CASSLRGDRNNEQYF. The part of the CDR3 DNA that was read is TGTGCCAGCAGTTTAAGAGGGGATAGGAACAACGAG.

Comments on this clone: Read sequence stops 3 residues before the CDR3 end, and the germline J gene provides the missing end. The chain is built from TRBV5-1 and TRBJ2-7; tentative D call: TRBD2 (6 bases). The germline gives CDR1 SGHRS, CDR2 YFSETQ. V lost 3 bases and J lost 2, with 15 bases in between. This CDR3 spans 15 amino acids. The chain's CDR3 is CASSSQGGETYEQYF. The CDR3 DNA, read in part, is TGCGCCAGCAGCTCCCAGGGCGGGGAGACCTACGAG.

Concerning this clone itself: The read finishes 3 residues shy of the CDR3 end, and the germline J gene is used to complete it. The V and J genes are TRBV6-1 and TRBJ1-4, with 8 bases identical to TRBD1. V was pared by 4 bases and J by 4 bases, with 8 bases of the junction left unmatched. The CDR3 sequence is 16 residues long. Germline-derived CDR1 and CDR2 are MNHNS and SASEGT. The sequenced CDR3 bases are TGTGCCAGCAGTGTGGGCAGGGGGCGCGGTAATGAAAAA. This encodes CASSVGRGRGNEK. The whole CDR3 protein reads CASSVGRGRGNEKLFF.

As concerns this clone: The sequence runs out 3 residues before the end of the CDR3; the remainder is reconstructed from the germline J gene. Within the sample, other DNA sequences also encode this same CDR3. The V gene is TRBV10-2, the J gene TRBJ2-6; 8 bases agree with TRBD2. Trimming cost V 5 bases and J 1 base; bases outside gene matches: 4. The CDR3 length is 16 residues. Germline CDR1 is WSHSY and CDR2 is SAAADI. The CDR3: CASSPGGGSGANVLTF. CDR3 DNA (partial): TGCGCCAGCAGTCCCGGCGGGGGGTCTGGGGCCAACGTC.

Worth noting for this clone: Sequencing ends 3 residues short of the CDR3 end; the germline J gene provides the rest. The rearrangement uses TRBV20-1 and TRBJ2-2, with TRBD2 matching 9 bases. Trimming at V came to 6 bases and at J to 4 bases, leaving 15 bases not matched to a gene. The CDR3 spans 17 residues. CDR1 and CDR2 from the germline V gene are DFQATT and SNEGSKA (reference sequence). The CDR3 loop is CSAQGWLAGTSTGELFF. The CDR3 bases that were read are TGCAGTGCCCAGGGATGGCTAGCGGGGACCTCCACCGGGGAG.

The CDR3 is CASSSRRVREGETQYF. The sequenced CDR3 bases are TGCGCCAGCTCTTCCCGCAGGGTAAGGGAGGGGGAGACC. The chain uses TRBV23-1 and TRBJ2-5; 7 bases fit TRBD2. The observed sequence ends 3 residues before the CDR3 terminus, with the missing tail filled in from the germline J gene. TRBV23-1 is an ORF; its function is uncertain. V lost 8 bases and J lost 5; bases outside the gene matches: 17. This CDR3 region has 16 residues.

CDR3 protein: CASSINRVFGDEQFF. CDR3 DNA, as far as it was read: TGTGCCAGTAGTATAAACAGGGTCTTTGGGGATGAG. V is TRBV19 and J is TRBJ2-1; weak D call: TRBD1 (6 bases). The CDR3 extends 3 residues past the end of the read, so its final part is completed from the germline J gene. Looked up from germline, CDR1 is LNHDA and CDR2 is SQIVND (reference sequence). The CDR3 runs to 15 residues. V lost 2 bases to trimming and J lost 8 bases, with 16 bases between them.

Worth noting for this clone: The read terminates 3 residues ahead of where the CDR3 ends, so the germline J gene completes it. The chain employs TRBV4-1 and TRBJ2-7; D is unresolved. CDR3 length: 14 amino acids. Trimming pared 0 bases from V and 2 bases from J, leaving 8 bases between. Germline CDR1 MGHRA, CDR2 YSYEKL. The covered CDR3 bases are TGCGCCAGCAGCCAAGAGGCGCAGGCCTACGAG. It encodes CASSQEAQAYE. The complete CDR3 sequence is CASSQEAQAYEQYF.

As for this clone: Read data end 3 residues before the CDR3 end; the end is taken from the germline J gene. The chain is built from TRBV2 and TRBJ2-3; TRBD1 agrees at 8 bases. The germline CDR1 and CDR2 sequences are SNHLY and FYNNEI. This CDR3 spans 15 amino acids. The V and J ends lost 4 bases and 3 bases, in that order; junction bases with no gene match: 6. CDR3 region: CASSVTGTGTDTQYF. The covered CDR3 bases are TGTGCCAGCAGTGTTACCGGGACAGGAACAGATACG.

A word on this clone: The CDR3 end lies 3 residues beyond the end of the read and is filled in from the germline J gene. This rearrangement joins TRBV28 to TRBJ2-1; 8 positions match TRBD1. The junction had 12 bases not matched to a gene; V was cut back by 5 bases and J by 6 bases. CDR3 length equals 16 residues. Per germline, CDR1 MDHEN and CDR2 SYDVKM. CDR3 bases read: TGTGCCAGCAGTCCTTGGACAGGGTCAATGGGCAATGAG. Translating gives CASSPWTGSMGNE. The full CDR3 reads CASSPWTGSMGNEQFF.

Comments on this clone: The read gets to within 3 residues of the CDR3 end, and the germline J gene fills in the rest. The chain links TRBV20-1 to TRBJ1-1, with 7 bases lining up with TRBD1. The CDR3 loop spans 14 amino acids. CDR1 and CDR2 from the germline V gene are DFQATT and SNEGSKA (reference sequence). V dropped 6 bases and J dropped 4; count of bases not matched to a gene: 11. The CDR3 region is CSAVSGGGGTEAFF. The CDR3 DNA, read in part, is TGCAGTGCCGTTTCAGGGGGAGGAGGCACTGAA.

Concerning this clone: The read ends 3 residues shy of where the CDR3 ends; the end is completed using the germline J gene. This chain connects TRBV7-3 to TRBJ2-2, with 10 bases fitting TRBD1. The germline V gene encodes CDR1 SGHTA and CDR2 FQGTGA. J gave up 7 bases and V 4 bases, and 9 bases lay outside the gene matches. This CDR3 has 16 amino acids. CDR3 bases read: TGTGCCAGCAGCTCCCGGGACAGGGGATTCCGCGGGGAG. Protein product: CASSSRDRGFRGE. The whole CDR3 reads CASSSRDRGFRGELFF.

For this clone: The read ends 3 residues shy of where the CDR3 ends; the end is completed using the germline J gene. The V gene is TRBV5-1, the J gene TRBJ2-5; TRBD2 matches at 9 bases. Trimming cost V 1 base and J 3 bases; bases outside gene matches: 4. The CDR3 sequence is 15 residues long. CDR1 SGHRS and CDR2 YFSETQ come from the germline V gene. CDR3 DNA (partial): TGCGCCAGCAGCTTGAAGATAGCGGGGGAAGAGACC. Translated, it gives CASSLKIAGEET. The whole CDR3 protein is CASSLKIAGEETQYF.

Details on this clone: The sequenced fragment ends 3 residues before the CDR3 boundary, so the rest is inferred from the germline J gene. V is TRBV20-1 and J is TRBJ2-5; 8 bases line up with TRBD2. The CDR3 is made up of 14 amino acids. V lost 4 bases, J lost 4 bases, and 8 bases stayed unmatched. Germline CDR1 and CDR2: DFQATT and SNEGSKA (reference sequence). The CDR3 protein is CSAKTGGPGETQYF. The sequenced CDR3 bases are TGCAGTGCTAAAACGGGGGGGCCAGGAGAGACC.